This TCR beta chain was observed in a study of CD8 T cells in Susac syndrome. Findings of the study overall: Clonal expansion was not observed in the Susac syndrome CD4+ T cell repertoires.

Random-hexamer reverse transcription was applied to roughly 0.5 to 1 ug RNA. Across 54 Vbeta and 13 Jbeta, immunoSEQ multiplex PCR amplified TCR beta CDR3. TCRdb re-analysed the immunoSEQ multiplex PCR reads in MiXCR, keeping a single row per CDR3 protein. The sample holds 95,000 to 150,000 distinct CDR3 sequences; roughly 95% are singletons and the top ten take about 0.14%. A note on this clonotype: Its cognate antigen is unknown.

CDR1 is SGHVS, CDR2 FQNEAQ, per germline. J was trimmed by 4 bases and V by 6 bases; bases with no gene match: 7. The CDR3 extends over 16 amino acids. The TCR was taken from a human donor with Susac syndrome. The chain carries TRBV7-8 and TRBJ2-1; TRBD2 matches 12 bases. The sequenced material came from CD4+ T cells from PBMCs. The CDR3 region is CASRRGLAGKYNEQFF. Here the CDR3 DNA reads TGTGCCAGCAGACGAGGACTAGCGGGAAAGTACAATGAGCAGTTCTTC. Variable domain in full (rest from reference TRBV7-8 and TRBJ2-1): GAGVSQSPRYKVAKRGQDVALRCDPISGHVSLFWYQQALGQGPEFLTYFQNEAQLDKSGLPSDRFFAERPEGSVSTLKIQRTQQEDSAVYLCASRRGLAGKYNEQFFGPGTRLTVL.